The clone carrying this T cell receptor (beta chain) was picked up many times. Its matching antigen is unknown. CDR1 and CDR2 (germline): SQVTM, ANQGSEA. Losses at the gene ends were 6 bases for V and 1 base for J; bases not matched to a gene: 3. This CDR3 comprises 13 residues. TCRdb ran MiXCR on the RT-PCR reads and lists one entry per CDR3 protein. The data hold about 700,000 distinct CDR3 sequences, with approximately 14% observed a single time. The entry originates in a study of response to subunit inactivated influenza vaccine. The study's findings and limits: Each seasonal influenza vaccination recruits few new T cells, the authors suggested.

This chain joins TRBV29-1 and TRBJ1-1, with 9 bases aligning to TRBD1. This sample comprised PBMCs from blood, obtained 12 days after vaccination. The TCR was taken from a man in his fifties who received an inactivated influenza vaccine. As DNA, the CDR3 is TGCAGCGTGCCGGGACAGGGGAACACTGAAGCTTTCTTT. Translation: CSVPGQGNTEAFF.